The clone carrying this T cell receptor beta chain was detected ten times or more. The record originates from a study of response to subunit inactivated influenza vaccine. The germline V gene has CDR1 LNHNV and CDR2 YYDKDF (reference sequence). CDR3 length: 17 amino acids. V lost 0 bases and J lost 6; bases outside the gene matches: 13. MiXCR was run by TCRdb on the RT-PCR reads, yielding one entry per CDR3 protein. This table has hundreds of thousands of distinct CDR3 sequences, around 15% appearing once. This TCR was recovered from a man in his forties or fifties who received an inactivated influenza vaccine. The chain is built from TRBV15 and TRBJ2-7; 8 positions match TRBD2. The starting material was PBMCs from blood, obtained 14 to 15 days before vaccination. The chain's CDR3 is CATSRDRRREAPREQYF. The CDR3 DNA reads TGTGCCACCAGCAGAGATAGGAGGCGGGAGGCCCCTCGCGAGCAGTACTTC.